The next 20 T cell receptor beta chains were all read from a single sample in a study of control samples from healthy donors and cancer patients. Sequenced by immunoSEQ multiplex PCR; TCRdb stores in-frame clones only, minus some. The top ten hold 2.5% to 3% of the sample, which has 100,000 to 150,000 clones, roughly 90% seen once. The sequenced sample was blood. Source of these receptors: a man aged 35-49 years in good health.

CDR3 coding DNA: TGTGCCAGCTCTACAGGGGGAACTGAAGCTTTCTTT. Its translation: CASSTGGTEAFF. The V call is TRBV7-3, the J call TRBJ1-1; 8 bases fit TRBD1. This CDR3 contains 12 residues. The germline V gene has CDR1 SGHTA and CDR2 FQGTGA. V lost 8 bases and J lost 5; bases outside the gene matches: 4.

The chain carries TRBV2 and TRBJ2-3; 9 positions agree with TRBD2. This CDR3 spans 12 amino acids. The germline V gene has CDR1 SNHLY and CDR2 FYNNEI. Unmatched junction bases numbered 8, after V lost 8 bases and J lost 11 bases. DNA for the CDR3: TGTGCCAGCGGCGGGGGGGCTCCCAGGCAGTATTTT. Its protein product is CASGGGAPRQYF. Full variable domain (rest looked up from reference TRBV2 and TRBJ2-3): EPEVTQTPSHQVTQMGQEVILRCVPISNHLYFYWYRQILGQKVEFLVSFYNNEISEKSEIFDDQFSVERPDGSNFTLKIRSTKLEDSAMYFCASGGGAPRQYFGPGTRLTVL.

This chain connects TRBV19 to TRBJ1-5, with D unclear. V lost 7 bases to trimming and J lost 5 bases, with 18 bases between them. This CDR3 contains 15 residues. CDR1 and CDR2 (germline): LNHDA, SQIVND (reference sequence). CDR3 loop: CASTRGRAADQPQHF. In DNA form, the CDR3 reads TGTGCCAGTACCCGTGGGCGGGCAGCGGATCAGCCCCAGCATTTT.

On this clone itself: A junction end diverges from the germline sequence, so it may reflect a read error. The J gene is TRBJ2-1, the V gene TRBV30, with a weak D call TRBD1 (6 bases). The CDR3 is 10 amino acids. CDR1 and CDR2 (germline): GTSNPN, SVGIG (reference sequence). CDR3 region: CAWSRDIPIF. The CDR3 DNA is TGTGCCTGGAGTCGGGACATCCCTATCTTC.

V is TRBV12-3 or TRBV12-4 and J is TRBJ1-1; D gene unclear. The CDR3 sequence is 13 residues long. V lost 3 bases to trimming and J lost 5 bases, with 10 bases between them. CDR3 in DNA: TGTGCCAGCAGTTTCGCCGGGAAAACTGAAGCTTTCTTT. It encodes CASSFAGKTEAFF.

The rearrangement links TRBV19 to TRBJ1-2; D not certain. CDR1 is LNHDA and CDR2 is SQIVND in the germline V gene (reference sequence). There are 15 residues in the CDR3. Deletions cut 2 bases from V and 5 bases from J, with 15 bases between. The CDR3 protein is CASSINGQDEYGYTF. Written as DNA, the CDR3 is TGTGCCAGTAGTATAAATGGTCAGGATGAATATGGCTACACCTTC.

This clone was seen a single time. This sequence joins TRBV10-1 and TRBJ2-3; the match to TRBD2 covers 9 bases. The CDR3 has 15 amino acids. V trimming: 4 bases; J trimming: 7 bases; junction bases outside the gene matches: 9. In germline, CDR1 is WNHNN, CDR2 SYGVQD (reference sequence). The CDR3 nucleotides are TGCGCCAGCAGTGGCGTAGCGGGGGATGAGTATACGCAGTATTTT. Protein sequence: CASSGVAGDEYTQYF.

The J gene is TRBJ1-4, the V gene TRBV3-1 (or the pseudogene TRBV3-2); tentatively, D is TRBD1 (5 bases). Per the germline V gene, CDR1 is LGHDT and CDR2 is YNNKEL (reference sequence). The V end lost 4 bases, the J end lost 8 bases, and 14 bases lay between the germline ends. The CDR3 is made up of 14 amino acids. The CDR3 nucleotides read TGTGCCAGCAGCCTTAGCAGGGTACAGGAAAAACTGTTTTTT. Its protein product is CASSLSRVQEKLFF.

The chain has TRBV6-1 and TRBJ1-6; D gene uncertain. The CDR3 runs 16 residues. Germline CDR1 is MNHNS and CDR2 is SASEGT. The germline V and J ends were trimmed by 1 base and 6 bases, with 13 bases remaining between them. The CDR3 coding sequence is TGTGCCAGCAGTGAAGTGGGTATCGGTGGTAATTCACCCCTCCACTTT. Encoded protein: CASSEVGIGGNSPLHF.

This sequence joins TRBV21-1 and TRBJ1-1. TRBV21-1 corresponds to a pseudogene. The CDR3 sequence is 12 residues long. The CDR3: CASSKALCEAFF. CDR3 sequence (DNA): TGTGCCAGCAGCAAAGCGCTATGTGAAGCTTTCTTT.

The rearrangement links TRBV5-4 to TRBJ2-1; 8 bases agree with TRBD2. Losses at the gene ends were 4 bases for V and 6 bases for J; bases not matched to a gene: 9. Germline values: CDR1 SGHNT, CDR2 YYREEE (reference sequence). This CDR3 is 15 amino acids long. The CDR3 sequence is CASSQTPTSGNEQFF. For the CDR3, the DNA is TGTGCCAGCAGCCAAACACCTACTAGCGGCAATGAGCAGTTCTTC. The full variable domain, its missing parts supplied by reference TRBV5-4 and TRBJ2-1, is ETGVTQSPTHLIKTRGQQVTLRCSSQSGHNTVSWYQQALGQGPQFIFQYYREEENGRGNFPPRFSGLQFPNYSSELNVNALELDDSALYLCASSQTPTSGNEQFFGPGTRLTVL.

V gene TRBV3-1 (or the pseudogene TRBV3-2) combines with J gene TRBJ1-4; unclear D gene. There are 14 residues in the CDR3. V lost 4 bases and J 0 bases, leaving 6 bases between the germline ends. CDR1 LGHDT and CDR2 YNNKEL come from the germline V gene (reference sequence). CDR3 amino acids: CASSPTATNEKLFF. In DNA, the CDR3 is TGTGCCAGCAGCCCAACAGCAACTAATGAAAAACTGTTTTTT.

V and J are TRBV5-4 and TRBJ2-5, with TRBD2 matching 12 bases. Per the germline V gene, CDR1 is SGHNT and CDR2 is YYREEE (reference sequence). V gave up 3 bases and J gave up 5 bases; unmatched junction bases: 5. CDR3 length equals 15 residues. The CDR3 loop reads CASSSRTSGAETQYF. Here the CDR3 DNA reads TGTGCCAGCAGCTCCCGGACTAGCGGGGCGGAGACCCAGTACTTC.

This chain links TRBV6-5 with TRBJ1-2; 7 bases are shared with TRBD1. The CDR3 is 14 residues long. Germline V CDR1 and CDR2: MNHEY, SVGAGI. V lost 9 bases to trimming and J lost 3 bases; unmatched junction nucleotides: 10. The CDR3 bases are TGTGCCAGTAAAGGAGACAGGGCTTACTATGGCTACACCTTC. Translating gives CASKGDRAYYGYTF.

The chain couples TRBV5-6 to TRBJ2-2; 8 nucleotides line up with TRBD1. Trimming cost V 3 bases and J 1 base; bases outside gene matches: 5. The CDR3 totals 16 residues. From germline, CDR1 is SGHDT and CDR2 YYEEEE. The chain's CDR3 is CASSSGQALNTGELFF. The CDR3 DNA is TGTGCCAGCAGCTCGGGACAGGCCCTGAACACCGGGGAGCTGTTTTTT.

V is TRBV5-4 and J is TRBJ1-2; D is perhaps TRBD1 (5 bases). Germline assignment: CDR1 SGHNT and CDR2 YYREEE (reference sequence). Trimming shortened V by 5 bases and J by 7 bases, and 12 bases separated the two germline ends. The CDR3 has 12 amino acids. This chain's CDR3 is CASSLQGSGYTF. For the CDR3, the DNA is TGTGCCAGCAGTCTGCAGGGAAGTGGCTACACCTTC.

V is TRBV6-1 and J is TRBJ2-7; D gene ambiguous. This CDR3 comprises 11 residues. V lost 3 bases and J 4 bases, leaving 4 bases between the germline ends. CDR1 and CDR2 from the germline V gene are MNHNS and SASEGT. The CDR3 DNA is TGTGCCAGCAGTGACACGTACGAGCAGTACTTC. This gives the protein CASSDTYEQYF.

The CDR3 coding sequence is TGTGCCAGCAGCACCACAGGATTCGAGCAGTACTTC. Protein sequence: CASSTTGFEQYF. V and J are TRBV6-6 and TRBJ2-7; D might be TRBD1 (5 bases). This CDR3 has 12 amino acids. Trimming left V 6 bases short and J 6 bases short, with 12 bases between. The germline gives CDR1 MNHNY, CDR2 SVGAGI (reference sequence).

V gene TRBV5-1 combines with J gene TRBJ2-3; 9 positions agree with TRBD2. Unmatched junction bases numbered 8, after V lost 1 base and J lost 2 bases. The CDR3 loop spans 17 amino acids. Per germline, CDR1 SGHRS and CDR2 YFSETQ. CDR3 in amino acids: CASSLILRGGLTDTQYF. The DNA for the CDR3 is TGCGCCAGCAGCTTGATTTTGCGGGGGGGCCTCACAGATACGCAGTATTTT.

The chain couples TRBV28 to TRBJ2-7; 8 positions match TRBD1. The germline gives CDR1 MDHEN, CDR2 SYDVKM. V trimming: 2 bases; J trimming: 4 bases; junction bases outside the gene matches: 4. The length of the CDR3 is 14 residues. DNA for the CDR3: TGTGCCAGCAGTTTAACAGGGGGTGTGTACGAGCAGTACTTC. It encodes CASSLTGGVYEQYF.